A single sample is the source of the 28 T cell receptor beta chains below, sequenced in a study of shared clonotypes between healthy human individuals. TCRdb keeps only in-frame clones here, not all; method: immunoSEQ multiplex PCR. The table shows over a million clones, with approximately 96% occurring only once. Specimen: naive CD4+ T cells sorted from blood. As to subset: CD45RA+ positively selected. Every receptor here comes from a man aged 25-45 years in good health.

This chain connects TRBV28 to TRBJ1-5, with no clear D. Germline V gives CDR1 MDHEN, CDR2 SYDVKM. Trimming stripped 3 bases from V and 6 bases from J, with 12 bases between. CDR3 length: 14 amino acids. Here the CDR3 DNA reads TGTGCCAGCAGTTTTATAGGGCATGGTCAGCCCCAGCATTTT. This codes for CASSFIGHGQPQHF.

The gene calls are TRBV4-1 and TRBJ2-1, with D possibly being TRBD1 or TRBD2 (6 bases each). V dropped 0 bases and J dropped 0 bases, with 18 bases sitting between them. CDR1 MGHRA and CDR2 YSYEKL come from the germline V gene. The CDR3 contains 19 residues. The CDR3 coding sequence is TGCGCCAGCAGCCAAGAGAGGAGGGGGAGCCGACACTCCTACAATGAGCAGTTCTTC. It codes for CASSQERRGSRHSYNEQFF.

The chain couples TRBV5-4 to TRBJ1-2, with no clear D. This CDR3 comprises 13 residues. V lost 2 bases, J lost 2 bases, and 7 bases lay in between. Germline CDR1 is SGHNT and CDR2 is YYREEE (reference sequence). For the CDR3, the DNA is TGTGCCAGCAGCTTAGAGTCCAACTATGGCTACACCTTC. It specifies CASSLESNYGYTF.

This clone was detected once. The chain employs TRBV19 and TRBJ2-1; D perhaps matches TRBD2 (5 bases). The CDR3 covers 14 residues. Germline V CDR1 and CDR2: LNHDA, SQIVND (reference sequence). Between the trimmed V and J ends, which lost 3 bases and 10 bases, there was a span of 16 bases. The CDR3, as DNA: TGTGCCAGTAGTATCCGAACTAGAGCTCGGGAGCAGTTCTTC. This encodes CASSIRTRAREQFF.

V usage is TRBV7-9 and J usage is TRBJ1-5, with D tentatively TRBD1 (5 bases). This CDR3 spans 15 amino acids. V was shortened by 2 bases and J by 5 bases, with 13 bases between the two germline ends. Germline-derived CDR1 and CDR2 are SEHNR and FQNEAQ (reference sequence). CDR3 DNA: TGTGCCAGCAGCTTATTTTCGGGACGGCATCAGCCCCAGCATTTT. Its translation: CASSLFSGRHQPQHF.

The rearrangement joins TRBV30 to TRBJ2-1; D remains ambiguous. V lost 2 bases and J 1 base, leaving 27 bases between the germline ends. The CDR3 contains 20 residues. From germline, CDR1 is GTSNPN and CDR2 SVGIG (reference sequence). Written as DNA, the CDR3 is TGTGCCTGGAGTCCCAATCTGAGGCGGCAGGCCCCTGTGTCCTACAATGAGCAGTTCTTC. This gives the protein CAWSPNLRRQAPVSYNEQFF.

This sequence joins TRBV19 and TRBJ1-2, with D perhaps matching TRBD1 (5 bases). This CDR3 contains 12 residues. CDR1 and CDR2 from the germline V gene are LNHDA and SQIVND (reference sequence). The V end lost 7 bases, the J end lost 4 bases, and 10 bases lay between the germline ends. The CDR3 region is CASNDGGYGYTF. The CDR3 DNA reads TGTGCCAGTAACGACGGGGGCTATGGCTACACCTTC.

About this clone: Other DNA sequences in the same sample also yield this CDR3. The gene calls are TRBV5-1 and TRBJ2-5; TRBD1 aligns across 7 bases. The V gene's germline CDR1 is SGHRS and CDR2 YFSETQ. The V and J ends lost 0 bases and 2 bases, in that order; junction bases with no gene match: 7. The CDR3 is made up of 16 amino acids. The CDR3 sequence is CASSLVGVGQQETQYF. The DNA for the CDR3 is TGCGCCAGCAGCTTGGTAGGGGTGGGACAGCAAGAGACCCAGTACTTC. Supplemented by reference TRBV5-1 and TRBJ2-5, the full variable domain reads KAGVTQTPRYLIKTRGQQVTLSCSPISGHRSVSWYQQTPGQGLQFLFEYFSETQRNKGNFPGRFSGRQFSNSRSEMNVSTLELGDSALYLCASSLVGVGQQETQYFGPGTRLLVL.

The rearrangement joins TRBV19 to TRBJ2-3; 12 bases fit TRBD2. The CDR3 length is 16 residues. The ends lost 1 base at V and 1 base at J; junction bases unmatched: 0. Germline-derived CDR1 and CDR2 are LNHDA and SQIVND (reference sequence). This chain's CDR3 is CASSIGLAGGTDTQYF. As DNA, the CDR3 is TGTGCCAGTAGTATAGGACTAGCGGGAGGCACAGATACGCAGTATTTT.

This clone was seen once. This sequence joins TRBV30 and TRBJ1-1; D gene uncertain. V was clipped by 2 bases and J by 1 base, with 11 bases between them. The CDR3 extends over 14 amino acids. Germline V gene data show CDR1 as GTSNPN and CDR2 as SVGIG (reference sequence). This CDR3 reads CAWSSRAWNTEAFF. The DNA of the CDR3 is TGTGCCTGGAGTAGTCGGGCGTGGAACACTGAAGCTTTCTTT.

V usage is TRBV7-8 and J usage is TRBJ2-7, with 7 positions matching TRBD1. The CDR3 runs 14 residues. CDR1 and CDR2 (germline): SGHVS, FQNEAQ. The J segment lost 6 bases and the V segment lost 5 bases, leaving 10 bases of the junction unmatched. CDR3 DNA: TGTGCCAGCAGCAAGGGACAGACCCTTGTCGAGCAGTACTTC. It translates to CASSKGQTLVEQYF. The whole variable domain, filled in from reference TRBV7-8 and TRBJ2-7, reads GAGVSQSPRYKVAKRGQDVALRCDPISGHVSLFWYQQALGQGPEFLTYFQNEAQLDKSGLPSDRFFAERPEGSVSTLKIQRTQQEDSAVYLCASSKGQTLVEQYFGPGTRLTVT.

V gene TRBV27 combines with J gene TRBJ1-2; unclear D gene. Germline CDR1 reads MNHEY; CDR2 reads SMNVEV (reference sequence). The CDR3 has 13 residues. The ends were cut back, 0 bases at V and 5 bases at J, with 7 bases in the middle. The CDR3 DNA sequence: TGTGCCAGCAGTTTATCCGGAATGTATGGCTACACCTTC. It translates to CASSLSGMYGYTF.

The J gene is TRBJ1-3, the V gene TRBV7-2, with D hard to call. Germline V gene sequence: CDR1 SGHTA, CDR2 FQGNSA. The length of the CDR3 is 15 residues. Trimming pared 1 base from V and 3 bases from J, leaving 10 bases between. CDR3 DNA: TGTGCCAGCAGCTTAGGCGCCGGAAGTGGAAACACCATATATTTT. Translating gives CASSLGAGSGNTIYF.

The J gene is TRBJ2-1, the V gene TRBV18, with D perhaps TRBD2 (5 bases). CDR1 and CDR2 (germline): KGHSH, LQKENI. V lost 4 bases and J 1 base, leaving 14 bases between the germline ends. The CDR3 sequence is 16 residues long. The CDR3 loop reads CASSLRSPGSYNEQFF. The CDR3 nucleotides are TGTGCCAGCTCACTCCGAAGTCCGGGATCCTACAATGAGCAGTTCTTC.

The chain recombines TRBV7-2 with TRBJ2-5; the match to TRBD1 covers 7 bases. Trimming cost V 4 bases and J 2 bases; bases outside gene matches: 4. The CDR3 runs to 14 residues. Germline V gene data show CDR1 as SGHTA and CDR2 as FQGNSA. For the CDR3, the DNA is TGTGCCAGCAGCTCACAGGGGTCACAAGAGACCCAGTACTTC. It specifies CASSSQGSQETQYF.

The V and J genes are TRBV9 and TRBJ2-1; D is tentatively TRBD1 or TRBD2 (7 bases each). The V gene lost 2 bases and the J gene lost 6 bases, with 24 bases spanning the gap. This CDR3 is 18 amino acids long. Germline assignment: CDR1 SGDLS and CDR2 YYNGEE. The CDR3 is CASSVGGGNFRQGNEQFF. CDR3 coding DNA: TGTGCCAGCAGCGTGGGAGGGGGCAATTTCCGTCAAGGCAATGAGCAGTTCTTC.

The CDR3 DNA is TGTGCCAGCAGCTCGCCCCTGGGAGCGGGAGGCTCCTACAATGAGCAGTTCTTC. Its protein is CASSSPLGAGGSYNEQFF. V is TRBV5-5 and J is TRBJ2-1; TRBD2 matches at 9 bases. V dropped 3 bases and J dropped 0; count of bases not matched to a gene: 10. The CDR3 extends over 18 amino acids. The germline CDR1 and CDR2 sequences are SGHKS and YYEKEE (reference sequence).

In this sample, this clone turned up once. The rearrangement joins TRBV2 to TRBJ2-2, with D tentatively TRBD2 (5 bases). The CDR3 is 13 amino acids. Trimming left V 7 bases short and J 0 bases short, with 6 bases between. Germline CDR1 SNHLY, CDR2 FYNNEI. The CDR3 sequence: CASTGTNTGELFF. CDR3 DNA sequence: TGTGCCAGCACGGGGACGAACACCGGGGAGCTGTTTTTT.

J is TRBJ1-3 and V is TRBV10-3; D is undetermined. The CDR3 consists of 15 residues. The germline gives CDR1 ENHRY, CDR2 SYGVKD. Trimming took 3 bases from V and 3 from J, leaving 12 bases between them. Written as DNA, the CDR3 is TGTGCCATCAGTGATAGGGTCCGCGGTGGAAACACCATATATTTT. This sequence encodes CAISDRVRGGNTIYF.

DNA of the CDR3: TGTGCCAGCAGCGTTAGACTACAGAGCTCCTACGAGCAGTACTTC. Its translation is CASSVRLQSSYEQYF. The chain couples TRBV7-2 to TRBJ2-7; possible D gene TRBD2, 5 bases. This CDR3 has 15 residues. Germline CDR1 SGHTA, CDR2 FQGNSA. V dropped 5 bases and J dropped 0 bases, with 14 bases sitting between them.

This chain links TRBV13 with TRBJ2-1; 11 nucleotides agree with TRBD2. V trimming: 7 bases; J trimming: 5 bases; junction bases outside the gene matches: 7. Germline CDR1 reads PRHDT; CDR2 reads FYEKMQ (reference sequence). This CDR3 is 15 amino acids long. CDR3 DNA: TGTGCCAGCACCGTTAGCGGGAGGGCCCACAATGAGCAGTTCTTC. Amino acids: CASTVSGRAHNEQFF.

The chain is built from TRBV10-3 and TRBJ2-1; TRBD2 aligns across 12 bases. The CDR3 runs to 15 residues. Germline CDR1 and CDR2: ENHRY and SYGVKD. J lost 6 bases, V lost 7 bases, and 7 bases had no gene match. In nucleotides, the CDR3 is TGTGCCATCACCGAGGGACTAGCGGGCCGCAATGAGCAGTTCTTC. Amino acids: CAITEGLAGRNEQFF.

V and J are TRBV5-1 and TRBJ2-1; D tentatively reads TRBD1 or TRBD2 (5 bases each). V gave up 2 bases and J gave up 12 bases, with 9 bases separating them. Germline CDR1 SGHRS, CDR2 YFSETQ. CDR3 length: 11 residues. CDR3 residues: CASSFERGQFF. CDR3 sequence (DNA): TGCGCCAGCAGCTTCGAGAGGGGGCAGTTCTTC.

The rearrangement uses TRBV28 and TRBJ2-7; TRBD1 is a possible D gene (5 bases). Germline CDR1 MDHEN, CDR2 SYDVKM. The CDR3 has 15 amino acids. Trimming removed 2 bases from V and 4 bases from J, with 15 bases in between. The chain's CDR3 is CASSLRGQTVYEQYF. The CDR3 nucleotides are TGTGCCAGCAGTTTAAGGGGCCAGACAGTTTACGAGCAGTACTTC.

This clone was counted once. The chain couples TRBV18 to TRBJ2-1; TRBD1 aligns across 9 bases. Trimming removed 3 bases from V and 8 bases from J; junction bases left unmatched: 8. The CDR3 covers 15 residues. Germline V lookup: CDR1 KGHSH, CDR2 LQKENI. The CDR3 DNA reads TGTGCCAGCTCACCCGATGGGACAGGGTTCCATGAGCAGTTCTTC. It encodes CASSPDGTGFHEQFF. The complete variable domain, with remaining parts taken from reference TRBV18 and TRBJ2-1, reads NAGVMQNPRHLVRRRGQEARLRCSPMKGHSHVYWYRQLPEEGLKFMVYLQKENIIDESGMPKERFSAEFPKEGPSILRIQQVVRGDSAAYFCASSPDGTGFHEQFFGPGTRLTVL.

The chain combines TRBV28 with TRBJ2-5; 9 nucleotides align to TRBD2. This CDR3 region has 16 residues. Germline V gives CDR1 MDHEN, CDR2 SYDVKM. V trimming: 5 bases; J trimming: 3 bases; junction bases outside the gene matches: 10. The CDR3 is CASSALPSGVKETQYF. DNA of the CDR3: TGTGCCAGCAGTGCCCTTCCTAGCGGGGTCAAAGAGACCCAGTACTTC.

V gene TRBV18 combines with J gene TRBJ2-2; D gene ambiguous. Germline V gene lookup returns CDR1 KGHSH and CDR2 LQKENI. CDR3 length equals 13 residues. With 5 bases removed from V and 1 base from J, the gap between germline ends came to 5 bases. CDR3 nucleotide sequence: TGTGCCAGCTCAAGGAAGAACACCGGGGAGCTGTTTTTT. Protein sequence: CASSRKNTGELFF.

The chain carries TRBV7-2 and TRBJ2-2; no definite D call. Germline CDR1 is SGHTA and CDR2 is FQGNSA. The CDR3 length is 14 residues. Trimming stripped 3 bases from V and 6 bases from J, with 11 bases between. The CDR3 reads CASSFSRGPGELFF. The CDR3 bases are TGTGCCAGCAGCTTCTCCCGAGGACCCGGGGAGCTGTTTTTT.